The 16 T cell receptor beta chains given below trace back to one sample, sequenced in a study of cytomegalovirus exposure and HLA in healthy donors. Vbeta (60) and Jbeta (13) primers were used in the PCR. TCRdb's copy holds only in-frame clones and misses some; the assay was immunoSEQ multiplex PCR. The table includes 100,000 to 150,000 clones, about four fifths detected once. The sequenced sample consisted of PBMCs. All receptors derive from a woman between 40 and 55 years old in good health and CMV-seropositive.

This chain connects TRBV30 to TRBJ1-5; D perhaps matches TRBD1 (5 bases). The V gene's germline CDR1 is GTSNPN and CDR2 SVGIG (reference sequence). This CDR3 spans 16 amino acids. V gave up 1 base and J gave up 10 bases, with 23 bases separating them. DNA for the CDR3: TGTGCCTGGAGTGAGGAGGGGTTGGCAGGGTGGGGACCCCAGCATTTT. Translating gives CAWSEEGLAGWGPQHF.

This clone was observed a few times. The chain is built from TRBV4-2 and TRBJ2-7; 7 bases agree with TRBD2. V trimming: 2 bases; J trimming: 4 bases; junction bases outside the gene matches: 5. CDR1 and CDR2 (germline): LGHNA, YNFKEQ. This CDR3 is 14 amino acids long. As DNA, the CDR3 is TGTGCCAGCAGCCAACTAGCGGTAGTATACGAGCAGTACTTC. It translates to CASSQLAVVYEQYF.

This sequence joins TRBV9 and TRBJ2-2; 7 bases line up with TRBD1. V dropped 3 bases and J dropped 6; count of bases not matched to a gene: 8. The CDR3 spans 15 residues. Germline V gene sequence: CDR1 SGDLS, CDR2 YYNGEE. The CDR3 DNA reads as TGTGCCAGCAGCGAGACGACAGGGATCGCCGGGGAGCTGTTTTTT. Translated, it gives CASSETTGIAGELFF.

The table lists this clone with a few counts. This chain uses TRBV28 with TRBJ2-7; D possibly corresponds to TRBD1 (5 bases). The germline CDR1 and CDR2 sequences are MDHEN and SYDVKM. V was trimmed by 2 bases and J by 3 bases, leaving 5 bases between them. This CDR3 comprises 12 residues. As DNA, the CDR3 is TGTGCCAGCAGTTTAAGGGGCTACGAGCAGTACTTC. Translating gives CASSLRGYEQYF. The variable domain in full, completed from reference TRBV28 and TRBJ2-7, reads DVKVTQSSRYLVKRTGEKVFLECVQDMDHENMFWYRQDPGLGLRLIYFSYDVKMKEKGDIPEGYSVSREKKERFSLILESASTNQTSMYLCASSLRGYEQYFGPGTRLTVT.

The chain combines TRBV5-1 with TRBJ2-5; D might be TRBD1 (5 bases). CDR1 and CDR2 (germline): SGHRS, YFSETQ. V shed 2 bases and J shed 1 base, with 12 bases lying between them. The CDR3 covers 15 residues. This chain's CDR3 is CASSFNLGVQETQYF. DNA of the CDR3: TGCGCCAGCAGCTTTAATTTAGGGGTCCAAGAGACCCAGTACTTC.

This chain links TRBV7-9 with TRBJ1-1, with 7 bases identical to TRBD1. The CDR3 runs 16 residues. The germline CDR1 and CDR2 sequences are SEHNR and FQNEAQ (reference sequence). V shed 5 bases and J 1 base; nucleotides not matched to a gene: 10. The CDR3: CASSPHLGQENTEAFF. DNA of the CDR3: TGTGCCAGCAGCCCCCACCTCGGACAGGAGAACACTGAAGCTTTCTTT.

This chain joins TRBV11-2 and TRBJ2-1, with D hard to call. The CDR3 extends over 12 amino acids. Trimming took off 1 base at V and 13 bases at J, with 11 bases between the two ends. Per the germline V gene, CDR1 is SGHAT and CDR2 is FQNNGV. DNA for the CDR3: TGTGCCAGCAGCTTAGGCGGCAGCGCCCAGTTCTTC. Its protein product is CASSLGGSAQFF.

The chain has TRBV5-6 and TRBJ1-6, with 9 nucleotides matching TRBD1. The CDR3 runs to 14 residues. The J segment lost 9 bases and the V segment lost 4 bases, leaving 5 bases of the junction unmatched. The V gene's germline CDR1 is SGHDT and CDR2 YYEEEE. CDR3 protein: CASSLRDRVSPLHF. The CDR3 bases are TGTGCCAGCAGCCTACGGGACAGGGTTTCACCCCTCCACTTT.

The V call is TRBV28, the J call TRBJ2-7; a possible D gene is TRBD1 (5 bases). V was clipped by 6 bases and J by 1 base, with 19 bases between them. Germline loops: CDR1 MDHEN, CDR2 SYDVKM. This CDR3 contains 16 residues. The CDR3 here is CASSRPPPRQSYEQYF. The CDR3 region has the DNA TGTGCCAGCAGCCGCCCGCCCCCGAGACAGTCCTACGAGCAGTACTTC.

J is TRBJ1-1 and V is TRBV19, with a possible D match to TRBD1 (5 bases). The germline V gene has CDR1 LNHDA and CDR2 SQIVND (reference sequence). Trimming removed 2 bases at V and 0 bases at J, with 25 bases between. The CDR3 contains 20 residues. The CDR3 bases are TGTGCCAGTAGTATAATAGCGTCCGCCCGGGGGGGTGGAATGAACACTGAAGCTTTCTTT. The encoded protein is CASSIIASARGGGMNTEAFF.

This chain joins TRBV4-3 and TRBJ1-1; tentative D call: TRBD1 (5 bases). Germline-derived CDR1 and CDR2 are LGHNA and YSLEER. The CDR3 is 15 residues long. V was pared by 1 base and J by 5 bases, with 14 bases between. The CDR3 loop is CASSQGDRRQTEAFF. The DNA of the CDR3 is TGCGCCAGCAGCCAAGGAGACAGAAGGCAGACTGAAGCTTTCTTT.

In nucleotides, the CDR3 is TGCGCCAGCAGCCAAGATAGCGGTGCGTACTACGAGCAGTACTTC. Its translation: CASSQDSGAYYEQYF. J is TRBJ2-7 and V is TRBV4-1, with D perhaps TRBD2 (6 bases). This CDR3 spans 15 amino acids. The V end lost 0 bases, the J end lost 3 bases, and 12 bases lay between the germline ends. Germline lookup yields CDR1 MGHRA and CDR2 YSYEKL.

V gene TRBV28 combines with J gene TRBJ1-2; 8 bases are shared with TRBD1. CDR3 length: 16 residues. Germline V gene data show CDR1 as MDHEN and CDR2 as SYDVKM. J lost 4 bases, V lost 3 bases, and 10 bases had no gene match. CDR3 amino acids: CASSFSTGAISYGYTF. The CDR3 DNA sequence: TGTGCCAGCAGTTTTTCGACAGGGGCCATAAGCTATGGCTACACCTTC.

CDR3 nucleotide sequence: TGTGCCAGCAGCCCAAAGGGAGACAACTATGGCTACACCTTC. This sequence encodes CASSPKGDNYGYTF. This rearrangement joins TRBV13 to TRBJ1-2; D remains ambiguous. From germline, CDR1 is PRHDT and CDR2 FYEKMQ (reference sequence). This CDR3 spans 14 amino acids. The germline V and J ends were trimmed by 5 bases and 2 bases, with 12 bases remaining between them. Combining the CDR3 with reference TRBV13 and TRBJ1-2 gives the whole variable domain AAGVIQSPRHLIKEKRETATLKCYPIPRHDTVYWYQQGPGQDPQFLISFYEKMQSDKGSIPDRFSAQQFSDYHSELNMSSLELGDSALYFCASSPKGDNYGYTFGSGTRLTVV.

A single count supports this clone. This chain connects TRBV5-1 to TRBJ2-3; 9 nucleotides align to TRBD1. This CDR3 has 17 amino acids. J was trimmed by 0 bases and V by 2 bases; bases with no gene match: 7. Germline assignment: CDR1 SGHRS and CDR2 YFSETQ. This chain's CDR3 is CASSLITGGSSTDTQYF. CDR3 coding DNA: TGCGCCAGCAGCTTAATTACAGGGGGCTCTAGCACAGATACGCAGTATTTT.

The chain couples TRBV30 to TRBJ2-5; perhaps TRBD2 as D (5 bases). The CDR3 spans 15 residues. Germline V gene sequence: CDR1 GTSNPN, CDR2 SVGIG (reference sequence). Trimming shortened V by 3 bases and J by 0 bases, and 14 bases separated the two germline ends. CDR3 bases: TGTGCCTGGAGCAGTGGTAGCGAGTACCAAGAGACCCAGTACTTC. Translating gives CAWSSGSEYQETQYF.